The next 26 T cell receptor beta chains were all read from a single sample in a study of Graves' ophthalmopathy and Graves' hyperthyroidism. Researchers took RNA transcripts and amplified TCR beta CDR3 regions from them. In the first round, RT-PCR was carried out with HTBI primers, and a multiplex PCR formed the second round. TCRdb analysed the multiplex PCR reads with MiXCR anew, one entry per CDR3 protein. The sample includes some 1.1 million distinct CDR3 sequences, about two fifths of them seen just once. Sequencing was done on a sample of peripheral blood or thyroid tissue (not recorded which). These receptors all stem from an adult man with Graves' hyperthyroidism.

The chain joins TRBV18 to TRBJ2-7; a possible D gene is TRBD2 (6 bases). V dropped 4 bases and J dropped 6 bases, with 19 bases sitting between them. Looked up from germline, CDR1 is KGHSH and CDR2 is LQKENI. The CDR3 consists of 15 residues. DNA of the CDR3: TGTGCCAGCTCACAAATGGGGGTTAGCGGTTCCGAGCAGTACTTC. Translating gives CASSQMGVSGSEQYF.

The chain uses TRBV20-1 and TRBJ1-3; 10 positions match TRBD1. Germline CDR1 DFQATT, CDR2 SNEGSKA (reference sequence). V lost 6 bases to trimming and J lost 2 bases; unmatched junction nucleotides: 7. CDR3 length equals 15 residues. CDR3 DNA: TGCAGTGCCGGGACAGGGGTTAATACTGGAAACACCATATATTTT. It specifies CSAGTGVNTGNTIYF.

This clonotype was observed once. V usage is TRBV24-1 and J usage is TRBJ1-2, with D perhaps TRBD1 (6 bases). This CDR3 spans 11 amino acids. Germline CDR1 reads KGHDR; CDR2 reads SFDVKD. Between the trimmed V and J ends, which lost 7 bases and 8 bases, there was a span of 10 bases. CDR3 DNA: TGTGCCACCAGGGAGGGGGAAGGCTACACCTTC. It encodes CATREGEGYTF.

This clonotype was detected ten times or more. V and J are TRBV7-2 and TRBJ2-7, with 8 bases fitting TRBD2. Germline V lookup: CDR1 SGHTA, CDR2 FQGNSA. With 6 bases clipped from V and 5 bases from J, the junction kept 9 bases outside the gene matches. The CDR3 contains 14 residues. The CDR3 sequence: CASSSGLASHEQYF. In DNA form, the CDR3 reads TGTGCCAGCAGTTCAGGACTAGCTTCCCACGAGCAGTACTTC. Supplemented by reference TRBV7-2 and TRBJ2-7, the full variable domain reads GAGVSQSPSNKVTEKGKDVELRCDPISGHTALYWYRQSLGQGLEFLIYFQGNSAPDKSGLPSDRFSAERTGGSVSTLTIQRTQQEDSAVYLCASSSGLASHEQYFGPGTRLTVT.

CDR3 loop: CASSQQVGTPSYEQYF. The CDR3 coding sequence is TGTGCCAGCAGCCAACAGGTAGGAACCCCCTCCTACGAGCAGTACTTC. This rearrangement joins TRBV3-1 to TRBJ2-7; unclear D gene. Germline loops: CDR1 LGHDT, CDR2 YNNKEL (reference sequence). This CDR3 has 16 amino acids. V was pared by 2 bases and J by 0 bases, with 14 bases between.

The V and J genes are TRBV25-1 and TRBJ1-2, with unresolved D. Trimming cost V 5 bases and J 8 bases, with 18 bases left between them. Germline V gives CDR1 MGHDK, CDR2 SYGVNS. The CDR3 extends over 14 amino acids. The CDR3 sequence: CASSPSDIHQGYTF. The CDR3 DNA reads TGTGCCAGCAGTCCCTCCGACATTCATCAGGGCTACACCTTC.

This clonotype was detected a few times. A junction end diverges from the germline sequence, so it may reflect a read error. This chain connects TRBV7-2 to TRBJ2-5, with D maybe TRBD2 (5 bases). CDR1 is SGHTA, CDR2 FQGNSA, per germline. This CDR3 contains 15 residues. The CDR3 spells CAGSLDGNSNQPQHF. CDR3 sequence (DNA): TGTGCCGGCAGCTTGGACGGGAACAGCAATCAGCCCCAGCACTTC.

The chain is built from TRBV6-5 and TRBJ1-3; D gene unclear. The CDR3 is 14 amino acids. Between the trimmed V and J ends, which lost 6 bases and 0 bases, there was a span of 9 bases. Germline CDR1 is MNHEY and CDR2 is SVGAGI. CDR3 nucleotide sequence: TGTGCCAGCAGGGTGATGCTCTCTGGAAACACCATATATTTT. Translating it yields CASRVMLSGNTIYF.

This chain's CDR3 is CATSDSPGVRGEQETQYF. For the CDR3, the DNA is TGTGCCACCAGTGATTCGCCAGGGGTTCGCGGGGAGCAAGAGACCCAGTACTTC. The chain links TRBV24-1 to TRBJ2-5; D assignment may be TRBD1 or TRBD2 (6 bases each). V lost 2 bases and J lost 2, with 20 bases in between. From germline, CDR1 is KGHDR and CDR2 SFDVKD. This CDR3 has 18 residues.

The chain carries TRBV29-1 and TRBJ1-5, with D hard to call. CDR1 SQVTM and CDR2 ANQGSEA come from the germline V gene. CDR3 length: 13 amino acids. Trimming stripped 3 bases from V and 2 bases from J, with 8 bases between. CDR3 amino acids: CSVEVLGNQPQHF. The CDR3 coding sequence is TGCAGCGTTGAGGTGTTAGGCAATCAGCCCCAGCATTTT. Based on the CDR3 plus reference TRBV29-1 and TRBJ1-5, the full variable domain is SAVISQKPSRDICQRGTSLTIQCQVDSQVTMMFWYRQQPGQSLTLIATANQGSEATYESGFVIDKFPISRPNLTFSTLTVSNMSPEDSSIYLCSVEVLGNQPQHFGDGTRLSIL.

This clonotype was seen a few times. The chain carries TRBV5-8 and TRBJ2-5, with a weak D call TRBD2 (5 bases). This CDR3 spans 15 amino acids. Germline CDR1 reads SGHTS; CDR2 reads YDEGEE. V was cut by 2 bases and J by 4 bases, with 15 bases left in between. The CDR3 loop reads CASSFLESAGETQYF. The CDR3 DNA reads as TGTGCCAGCAGCTTCTTGGAATCGGCGGGAGAGACCCAGTACTTC.

This clonotype was counted many times. The genes are TRBV6-5 and TRBJ1-5; D is perhaps TRBD1 (6 bases). CDR1 is MNHEY and CDR2 is SVGAGI in the germline V gene. V dropped 6 bases and J dropped 6 bases, with 15 bases sitting between them. The CDR3 spans 14 residues. CDR3 residues: CASRGTLGAQPQHF. The CDR3 nucleotides read TGTGCCAGCAGAGGGACACTCGGGGCTCAGCCCCAGCATTTT.

This sequence joins TRBV19 and TRBJ2-7; D unresolved. Germline CDR1 LNHDA, CDR2 SQIVND (reference sequence). The CDR3 covers 14 residues. V was clipped by 6 bases and J by 5 bases, with 17 bases between them. For the CDR3, the DNA is TGTGCCAGTAGGGACCCCCGATGGGATAACGAGCAGTACTTC. It is translated as CASRDPRWDNEQYF.

This clonotype was seen a few times. The chain is built from TRBV11-2 and TRBJ2-7, with D tentatively TRBD1 or TRBD2 (5 bases each). The germline V gene encodes CDR1 SGHAT and CDR2 FQNNGV. Deletions cut 4 bases from V and 5 bases from J, with 12 bases between. The CDR3 loop spans 13 amino acids. CDR3 region: CASSSGTSHEQYF. The CDR3 coding sequence is TGTGCCAGCAGCTCCGGGACCAGCCACGAGCAGTACTTC.

This clonotype was observed many times. The chain is built from TRBV11-2 and TRBJ1-5, with D unclear. CDR3 length: 15 residues. In germline, CDR1 is SGHAT, CDR2 FQNNGV. The V and J ends lost 5 bases and 4 bases respectively, with 15 bases between them. The CDR3 sequence is CASSPSGRQNQPQHF. CDR3 in DNA: TGTGCCAGCAGCCCAAGTGGTAGGCAGAATCAGCCCCAGCATTTT.

This clonotype showed up just a few times. The chain combines TRBV7-2 with TRBJ1-2; TRBD1 agrees at 8 bases. J lost 3 bases, V lost 7 bases, and 7 bases had no gene match. The germline gives CDR1 SGHTA, CDR2 FQGNSA. The CDR3 has 14 amino acids. Here the CDR3 DNA reads TGTGCCAGCATCCGACTACAGGGGGACTATGGCTACACCTTC. Amino acids: CASIRLQGDYGYTF. Using reference TRBV7-2 and TRBJ1-2 for the parts outside the CDR3, the full variable domain is GAGVSQSPSNKVTEKGKDVELRCDPISGHTALYWYRQSLGQGLEFLIYFQGNSAPDKSGLPSDRFSAERTGGSVSTLTIQRTQQEDSAVYLCASIRLQGDYGYTFGSGTRLTVV.

This clonotype was recorded at least ten times. J is TRBJ2-7 and V is TRBV20-1, with D possibly matching TRBD2 (6 bases). The ends were cut back, 0 bases at V and 5 bases at J, with 23 bases in the middle. Looked up from germline, CDR1 is DFQATT and CDR2 is SNEGSKA (reference sequence). The CDR3 sequence is 17 residues long. CDR3: CSARDLLRGTQVHEQYF. DNA for the CDR3: TGCAGTGCTAGAGATCTCCTGCGGGGAACCCAGGTCCACGAGCAGTACTTC.

This chain connects TRBV24-1 to TRBJ2-2; tentatively, D is TRBD1 (5 bases). V shed 3 bases and J shed 8 bases, with 6 bases lying between them. Germline values: CDR1 KGHDR, CDR2 SFDVKD. The CDR3 is 12 residues long. For the CDR3, the DNA is TGTGCCACCAGTGATCGGACAGGGGAGCTGTTTTTT. This encodes CATSDRTGELFF.

The V gene is TRBV6-1, the J gene TRBJ1-6; D is unresolved. This CDR3 is 16 amino acids long. Germline CDR1 and CDR2: MNHNS and SASEGT. V lost 2 bases, J lost 5 bases, and 13 bases lay in between. The CDR3 nucleotides are TGTGCCAGCAGTGAATCCCCTCAACAAAATAATTCACCCCTCCACTTT. This codes for CASSESPQQNNSPLHF.

The chain carries TRBV20-1 and TRBJ2-7, with D possibly being TRBD1 (6 bases). The CDR3 length is 13 residues. V shed 7 bases and J shed 3 bases, with 16 bases lying between them. The germline CDR1 and CDR2 sequences are DFQATT and SNEGSKA (reference sequence). Here the CDR3 reads CSGGRDNHYEQYF. The CDR3 DNA reads TGCAGTGGGGGCCGGGACAACCACTACGAGCAGTACTTC.

Comments on this clonotype: Possible read error: a much larger clone is one base away. V gene TRBV20-1 combines with J gene TRBJ1-2; a possible D gene is TRBD1 (5 bases). CDR1 DFQATT and CDR2 SNEGSKA come from the germline V gene (reference sequence). V lost 6 bases and J lost 8, with 25 bases in between. The CDR3 has 15 amino acids. The CDR3 here is CSAGISRGEWGGYTF. CDR3 DNA: TGCAGTGCCGGAATATCACGGGGGGAATGGGGGGGCTACACCTTC.

A word on this clonotype: Given a much more abundant clone one base away, this may be a read error. The rearrangement uses TRBV15 and TRBJ2-7; D is possibly TRBD1 (5 bases). Per the germline V gene, CDR1 is LNHNV and CDR2 is YYDKDF (reference sequence). The CDR3 has 14 residues. DNA for the CDR3: TGTGCCACCCGCAGTATCAGGGTCAAGGCCGAGCAGTACTTC. Its protein product is CATRSIRVKAEQYF.

This chain connects TRBV7-2 to TRBJ1-2; TRBD1 aligns across 9 bases. The CDR3 length is 15 residues. With 6 bases clipped from V and 7 bases from J, the junction kept 12 bases outside the gene matches. Germline V CDR1 and CDR2: SGHTA, FQGNSA. CDR3 in DNA: TGTGCCAGCAGACGGAACAGGGGGCTGTCAGCTGGCTACACCTTC. This translates into CASRRNRGLSAGYTF.

V and J are TRBV12-3 or TRBV12-4 and TRBJ2-7; D remains ambiguous. The CDR3 runs to 12 residues. Trimming left V 4 bases short and J 7 bases short, with 11 bases between. The CDR3 DNA sequence: TGTGCCAGCAGTTCGTACTCTTGGGAGCAGTACTTC. It translates to CASSSYSWEQYF.

This chain links TRBV12-3 or TRBV12-4 with TRBJ1-2, with a weak D call TRBD1 (5 bases). There are 13 residues in the CDR3. Trimming left V 2 bases short and J 8 bases short, with 12 bases between. The CDR3 loop is CASSLTVRVGYTF. The CDR3 nucleotides are TGTGCCAGCAGTTTAACCGTCAGGGTCGGCTACACCTTC.

This sequence joins TRBV19 and TRBJ1-1; no clear D. The CDR3 is 13 amino acids. Trimming pared 6 bases from V and 11 bases from J, leaving 19 bases between. Germline V gives CDR1 LNHDA, CDR2 SQIVND (reference sequence). In nucleotides, the CDR3 is TGTGCCAGTAGCCCTCGGGAGCCTGGGAAGGCTTTCTTT. As protein: CASSPREPGKAFF. Based on the CDR3 plus reference TRBV19 and TRBJ1-1, the full variable domain is DGGITQSPKYLFRKEGQNVTLSCEQNLNHDAMYWYRQDPGQGLRLIYYSQIVNDFQKGDIAEGYSVSREKKESFPLTVTSAQKNPTAFYLCASSPREPGKAFFGQGTRLTVV.